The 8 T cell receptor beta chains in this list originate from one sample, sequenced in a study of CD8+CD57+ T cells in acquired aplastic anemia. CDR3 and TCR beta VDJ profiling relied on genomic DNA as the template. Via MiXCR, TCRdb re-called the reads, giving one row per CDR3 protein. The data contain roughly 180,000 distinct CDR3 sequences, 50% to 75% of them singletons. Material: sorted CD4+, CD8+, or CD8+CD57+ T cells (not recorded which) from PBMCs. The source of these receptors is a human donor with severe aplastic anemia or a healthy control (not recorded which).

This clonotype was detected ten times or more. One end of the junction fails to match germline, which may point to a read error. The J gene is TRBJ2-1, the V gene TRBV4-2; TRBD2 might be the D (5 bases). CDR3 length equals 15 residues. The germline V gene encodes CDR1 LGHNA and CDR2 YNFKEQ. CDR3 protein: CASSQARDPLAVQFF. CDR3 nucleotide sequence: TGCGCCAGCAGCCAAGCTCGTGACCCCCTAGCCGTGCAGTTCTTC.

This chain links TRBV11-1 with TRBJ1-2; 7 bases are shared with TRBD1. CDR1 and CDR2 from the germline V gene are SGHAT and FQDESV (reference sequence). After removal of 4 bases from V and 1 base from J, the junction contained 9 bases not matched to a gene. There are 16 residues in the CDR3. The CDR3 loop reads CASSSWTGNLNYGYTF. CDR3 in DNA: TGTGCCAGCAGCTCCTGGACAGGAAATCTTAACTATGGCTACACCTTC.

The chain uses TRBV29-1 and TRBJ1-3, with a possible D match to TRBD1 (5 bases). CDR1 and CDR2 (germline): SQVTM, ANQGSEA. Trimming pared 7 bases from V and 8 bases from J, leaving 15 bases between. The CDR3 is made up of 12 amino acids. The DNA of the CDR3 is TGCAGCGCCACCCACGCGGGACACACCATATATTTT. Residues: CSATHAGHTIYF.

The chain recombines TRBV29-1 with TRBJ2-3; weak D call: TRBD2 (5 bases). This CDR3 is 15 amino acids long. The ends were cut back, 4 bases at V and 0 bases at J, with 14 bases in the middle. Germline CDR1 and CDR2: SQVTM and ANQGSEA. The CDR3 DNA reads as TGCAGCGTTGGTGCAGCGGCATCTAGCACAGATACGCAGTATTTT. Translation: CSVGAAASSTDTQYF.

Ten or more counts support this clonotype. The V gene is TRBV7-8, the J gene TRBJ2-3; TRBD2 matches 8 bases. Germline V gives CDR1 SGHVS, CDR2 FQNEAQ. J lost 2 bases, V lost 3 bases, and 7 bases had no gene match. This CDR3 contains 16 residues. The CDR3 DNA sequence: TGTGCCAGCAGCTTTACTAGCGGAGTCGTCACAGATACGCAGTATTTT. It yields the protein CASSFTSGVVTDTQYF.

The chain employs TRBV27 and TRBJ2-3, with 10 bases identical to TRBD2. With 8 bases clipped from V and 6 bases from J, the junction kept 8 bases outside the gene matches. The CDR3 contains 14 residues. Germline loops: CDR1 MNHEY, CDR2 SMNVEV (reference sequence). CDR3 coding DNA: TGTGCCAGCTCAAGGCTAGCGGGAGCGGATACGCAGTATTTT. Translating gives CASSRLAGADTQYF.

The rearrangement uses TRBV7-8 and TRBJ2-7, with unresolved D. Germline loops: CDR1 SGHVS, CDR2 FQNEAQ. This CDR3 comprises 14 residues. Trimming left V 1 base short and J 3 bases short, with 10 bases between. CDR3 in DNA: TGTGCCAGCAGCTTAGAGTTAGGGCGCTACGAGCAGTACTTC. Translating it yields CASSLELGRYEQYF.

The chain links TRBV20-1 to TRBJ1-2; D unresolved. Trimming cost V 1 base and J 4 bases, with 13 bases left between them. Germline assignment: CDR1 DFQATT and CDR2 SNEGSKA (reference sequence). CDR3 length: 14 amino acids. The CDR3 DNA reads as TGCAGTGCTAGAGCTCCGGCCTTTGGCTATGGCTACACCTTC. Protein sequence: CSARAPAFGYGYTF.